Each of the 16 T cell receptor beta chains below was sequenced from the same sample in a study of long-term antiretroviral therapy in people with HIV. An immunoSEQ assay, version v3.0, was performed at survey level. Data came from immunoSEQ multiplex PCR; TCRdb stores just in-frame clones and leaves some out. The sample consists of more than 7,500 clones, 70% to 80% of them appearing once. The source material was unsorted PBMCs, sampled 0.4 years before starting antiretroviral therapy. The receptors originated from a man aged 25-40 years with HIV.

V is TRBV13 and J is TRBJ1-4; maybe TRBD1 (6 bases). Germline loops: CDR1 PRHDT, CDR2 FYEKMQ (reference sequence). The CDR3 loop spans 13 amino acids. Trimming removed 8 bases from V and 1 base from J, with 8 bases in between. The CDR3 DNA reads as TGTGCCAGCTTGGACAGAACTAATGAAAAACTGTTTTTT. Amino acids: CASLDRTNEKLFF.

This clone has just a few counts. The chain uses TRBV13 and TRBJ1-3; the match to TRBD1 covers 7 bases. V shed 4 bases, J shed 0 bases, and the junction held 3 bases outside the gene matches. CDR1 is PRHDT, CDR2 FYEKMQ, per germline (reference sequence). CDR3 size: 15 residues. The CDR3 here is CASSSHRGSGNTIYF. CDR3 nucleotide sequence: TGTGCCAGCAGCTCTCACAGGGGCTCTGGAAACACCATATATTTT.

The genes are TRBV7-9 and TRBJ2-7; D is unresolved. This CDR3 spans 13 amino acids. The germline V gene has CDR1 SEHNR and CDR2 FQNEAQ (reference sequence). The V end lost 5 bases, the J end lost 2 bases, and 10 bases lay between the germline ends. CDR3 residues: CASSLDNTYEQYF. The CDR3 nucleotides are TGTGCCAGCAGCCTCGATAATACCTACGAGCAGTACTTC.

The V gene is TRBV10-3, the J gene TRBJ2-5; tentative D call: TRBD1 (6 bases). V lost 10 bases, J lost 5 bases, and 20 bases lay in between. Per the germline V gene, CDR1 is ENHRY and CDR2 is SYGVKD. CDR3 size: 14 residues. CDR3 sequence: CASKQGPVGETQYF. CDR3 bases: TGTGCCAGCAAACAGGGCCCTGTAGGGGAGACCCAGTACTTC.

This chain links TRBV6-1 with TRBJ2-7; unclear D gene. The CDR3 is made up of 12 amino acids. The V end lost 2 bases, the J end lost 6 bases, and 8 bases lay between the germline ends. CDR1 is MNHNS, CDR2 SASEGT, per germline. DNA of the CDR3: TGTGCCAGCAGTGAACGGAAGTCCGAGCAGTACTTC. Translating it yields CASSERKSEQYF.

The rearrangement links TRBV5-3 to TRBJ2-7; D gene uncertain. TRBV5-3 is placed among ORFs of uncertain function. Trimming left V 0 bases short and J 6 bases short, with 13 bases between. The CDR3 is 14 residues long. The DNA for the CDR3 is TGTGCCAGAAGCTTGGAGTCTAGTAGAGCCGAGCAGTACTTC. It specifies CARSLESSRAEQYF.

This clone was seen a single time. The J gene is TRBJ2-7, the V gene TRBV4-3, with 12 bases that match TRBD2. V trimming: 0 bases; J trimming: 0 bases; junction bases outside the gene matches: 12. Germline-derived CDR1 and CDR2 are LGHNA and YSLEER. This CDR3 contains 20 residues. The chain's CDR3 is CASSQEVLAGGLIDSYEQYF. Written as DNA, the CDR3 is TGCGCCAGCAGCCAAGAGGTTCTAGCGGGAGGGTTAATAGACTCCTACGAGCAGTACTTC.

This chain uses TRBV30 with TRBJ1-6; 9 positions agree with TRBD1. This CDR3 is 15 amino acids long. Germline values: CDR1 GTSNPN, CDR2 SVGIG (reference sequence). With V trimmed by 0 bases and J by 6 bases, 3 bases remained unmatched. The CDR3 here is CAWSVGTGRNSPLHF. The CDR3 region has the DNA TGTGCCTGGAGTGTAGGGACAGGGCGTAATTCACCCCTCCACTTT.

This chain links TRBV11-3 with TRBJ2-7; no clear D. Trimming cost V 2 bases and J 3 bases, with 8 bases left between them. There are 13 residues in the CDR3. CDR1 and CDR2 from the germline V gene are SGHNT and YENEEA. This chain's CDR3 is CASSLKPGYEQYF. The CDR3 DNA follows: TGTGCCAGCAGCTTAAAACCGGGCTACGAGCAGTACTTC.

This clone has more than one count but fewer than ten. This chain joins TRBV7-9 and TRBJ1-2; D might be TRBD1 (5 bases). Trimming pared 5 bases from V and 1 base from J, leaving 17 bases between. CDR1 SEHNR and CDR2 FQNEAQ come from the germline V gene (reference sequence). The CDR3 length is 16 residues. The CDR3 here is CASSDHGTDINYGYTF. CDR3 nucleotides: TGTGCCAGCAGCGATCATGGGACGGATATTAACTATGGCTACACCTTC.

J is TRBJ1-4 and V is TRBV18; a possible D gene is TRBD1 (6 bases). The V end lost 6 bases, the J end lost 8 bases, and 25 bases lay between the germline ends. Germline assignment: CDR1 KGHSH and CDR2 LQKENI. The CDR3 loop spans 17 amino acids. CDR3 amino acids: CASSSGTKRSTGEKLFF. CDR3 in DNA: TGTGCCAGCTCCTCCGGGACAAAACGTTCAACGGGGGAAAAACTGTTTTTT.

V is TRBV7-3 and J is TRBJ2-2, with D possibly being TRBD2 (5 bases). CDR1 SGHTA and CDR2 FQGTGA come from the germline V gene. Trimming took off 1 base at V and 6 bases at J, with 9 bases between the two ends. The CDR3 sequence is 14 residues long. CDR3 DNA sequence: TGTGCCAGCAGCTTAAACGGCGGGTCCGGGGAGCTGTTTTTT. This sequence encodes CASSLNGGSGELFF. Filled out from reference TRBV7-3 and TRBJ2-2, the complete variable domain reads GAGVSQTPSNKVTEKGKYVELRCDPISGHTALYWYRQSLGQGPEFLIYFQGTGAADDSGLPNDRFFAVRPEGSVSTLKIQRTERGDSAVYLCASSLNGGSGELFFGEGSRLTVL.

The chain couples TRBV4-1 to TRBJ1-5; 7 bases are a match to TRBD1. This CDR3 spans 16 amino acids. Germline loops: CDR1 MGHRA, CDR2 YSYEKL. Losses at the gene ends were 0 bases for V and 5 bases for J; bases not matched to a gene: 7. DNA for the CDR3: TGCGCCAGCAGCCAAGAACGGGGACAGCCGTATCAGCCCCAGCATTTT. Its protein is CASSQERGQPYQPQHF.

This clone was seen once. V is TRBV7-2 and J is TRBJ1-5; 7 bases align to TRBD1. The CDR3 sequence is 16 residues long. Germline V lookup: CDR1 SGHTA, CDR2 FQGNSA. Trimming at V came to 2 bases and at J to 2 bases, leaving 6 bases not matched to a gene. The CDR3 reads CASSLRGGAGNQPQHF. The CDR3 nucleotides read TGTGCCAGCAGCTTACGAGGGGGCGCCGGCAATCAGCCCCAGCATTTT.

This CDR3 reads CASSPRTGNYGYTF. The CDR3 nucleotides read TGTGCCAGCTCACCTCGGACGGGAAACTATGGCTACACCTTC. V is TRBV18 and J is TRBJ1-2; D not certain. Looked up from germline, CDR1 is KGHSH and CDR2 is LQKENI. This CDR3 is built from 14 residues. Trimming took off 3 bases at V and 2 bases at J, with 10 bases between the two ends.

This clone was detected only a few times. The genes are TRBV27 and TRBJ2-7, with TRBD2 matching 8 bases. The V gene's germline CDR1 is MNHEY and CDR2 SMNVEV (reference sequence). With V trimmed by 0 bases and J by 3 bases, 1 base remained unmatched. CDR3 length equals 14 residues. The CDR3 sequence: CASSLSSGDYEQYF. The CDR3 nucleotides are TGTGCCAGCAGTTTATCTAGCGGGGACTACGAGCAGTACTTC.